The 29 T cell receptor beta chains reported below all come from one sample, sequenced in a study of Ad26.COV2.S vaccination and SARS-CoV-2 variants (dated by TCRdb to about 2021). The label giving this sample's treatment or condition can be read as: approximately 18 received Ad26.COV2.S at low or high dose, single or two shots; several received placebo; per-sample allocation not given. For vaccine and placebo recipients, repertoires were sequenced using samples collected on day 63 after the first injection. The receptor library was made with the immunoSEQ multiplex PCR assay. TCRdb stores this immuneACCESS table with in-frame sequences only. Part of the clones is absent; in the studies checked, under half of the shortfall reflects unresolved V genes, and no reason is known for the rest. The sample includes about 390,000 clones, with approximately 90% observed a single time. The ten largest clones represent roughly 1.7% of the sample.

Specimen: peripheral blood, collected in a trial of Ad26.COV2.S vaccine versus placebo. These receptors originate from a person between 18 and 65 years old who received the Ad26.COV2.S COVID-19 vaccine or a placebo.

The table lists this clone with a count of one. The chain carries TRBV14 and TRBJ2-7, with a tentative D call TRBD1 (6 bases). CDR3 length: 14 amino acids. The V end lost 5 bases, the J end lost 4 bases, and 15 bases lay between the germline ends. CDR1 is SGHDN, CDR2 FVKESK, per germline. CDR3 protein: CASSVGHRFYEQYF. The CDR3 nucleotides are TGTGCCAGCAGCGTGGGACATAGGTTTTACGAGCAGTACTTC. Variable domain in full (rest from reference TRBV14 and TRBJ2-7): EAGVTQFPSHSVIEKGQTVTLRCDPISGHDNLYWYRRVMGKEIKFLLHFVKESKQDESGMPNNRFLAERTGGTYSTLKVQPAELEDSGVYFCASSVGHRFYEQYFGPGTRLTVT.

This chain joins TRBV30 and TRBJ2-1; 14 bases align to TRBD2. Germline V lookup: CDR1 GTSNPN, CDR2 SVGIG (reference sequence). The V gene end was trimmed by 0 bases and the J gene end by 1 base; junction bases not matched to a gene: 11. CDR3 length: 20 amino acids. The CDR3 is CAWSVLGLAGAGGSYNEQFF. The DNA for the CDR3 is TGTGCCTGGAGTGTACTGGGACTAGCGGGGGCAGGGGGATCCTACAATGAGCAGTTCTTC.

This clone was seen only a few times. The CDR3, as DNA: TGTGCCAGCTCACCTTCGATGCTTTCCTACGAGCAGTACTTC. Residues: CASSPSMLSYEQYF. The J gene is TRBJ2-7, the V gene TRBV18; D remains unclear. Trimming took off 3 bases at V and 1 base at J, with 10 bases between the two ends. In germline, CDR1 is KGHSH, CDR2 LQKENI. There are 14 residues in the CDR3.

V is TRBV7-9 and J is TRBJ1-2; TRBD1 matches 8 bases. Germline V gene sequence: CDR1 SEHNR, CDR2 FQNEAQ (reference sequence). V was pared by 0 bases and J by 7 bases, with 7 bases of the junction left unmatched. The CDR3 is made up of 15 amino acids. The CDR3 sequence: CASSLADGQGGGYTF. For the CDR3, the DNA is TGTGCCAGCAGCTTAGCGGACGGACAGGGAGGTGGCTACACCTTC.

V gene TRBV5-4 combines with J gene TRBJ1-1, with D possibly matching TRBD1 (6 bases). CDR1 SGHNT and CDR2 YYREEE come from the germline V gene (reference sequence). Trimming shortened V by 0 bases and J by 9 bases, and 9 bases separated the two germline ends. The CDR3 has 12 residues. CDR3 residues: CASSLAQGKAFF. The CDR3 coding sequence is TGTGCCAGCAGCTTGGCTCAGGGGAAAGCTTTCTTT.

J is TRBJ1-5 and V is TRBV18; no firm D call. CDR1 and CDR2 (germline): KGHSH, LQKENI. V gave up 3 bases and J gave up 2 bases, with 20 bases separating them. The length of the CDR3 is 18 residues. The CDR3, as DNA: TGTGCCAGCTCACCCCTGGGGTCGGTCTGGGAGGGCAATCAGCCCCAGCATTTT. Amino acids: CASSPLGSVWEGNQPQHF.

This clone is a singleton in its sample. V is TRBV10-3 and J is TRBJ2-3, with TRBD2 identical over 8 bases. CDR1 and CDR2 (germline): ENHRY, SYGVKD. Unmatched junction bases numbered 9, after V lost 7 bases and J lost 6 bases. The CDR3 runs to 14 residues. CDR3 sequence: CAITPGLGLDTQYF. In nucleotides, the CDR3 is TGTGCCATCACCCCGGGACTAGGATTGGATACGCAGTATTTT.

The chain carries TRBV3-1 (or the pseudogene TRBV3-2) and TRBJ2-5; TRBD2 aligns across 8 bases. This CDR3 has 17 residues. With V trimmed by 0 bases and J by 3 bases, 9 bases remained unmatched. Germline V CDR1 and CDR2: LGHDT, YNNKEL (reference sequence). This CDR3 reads CASSQDFSGLDKETQYF. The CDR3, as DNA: TGTGCCAGCAGCCAAGATTTTTCGGGACTAGACAAAGAGACCCAGTACTTC.

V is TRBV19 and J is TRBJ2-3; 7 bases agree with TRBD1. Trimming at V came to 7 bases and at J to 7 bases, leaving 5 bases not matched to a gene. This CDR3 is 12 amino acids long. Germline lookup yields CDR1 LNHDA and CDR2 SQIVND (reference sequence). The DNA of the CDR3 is TGTGCCAGTAACGACAGGGTGAATACGCAGTATTTT. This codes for CASNDRVNTQYF. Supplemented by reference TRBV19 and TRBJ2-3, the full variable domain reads DGGITQSPKYLFRKEGQNVTLSCEQNLNHDAMYWYRQDPGQGLRLIYYSQIVNDFQKGDIAEGYSVSREKKESFPLTVTSAQKNPTAFYLCASNDRVNTQYFGPGTRLTVL.

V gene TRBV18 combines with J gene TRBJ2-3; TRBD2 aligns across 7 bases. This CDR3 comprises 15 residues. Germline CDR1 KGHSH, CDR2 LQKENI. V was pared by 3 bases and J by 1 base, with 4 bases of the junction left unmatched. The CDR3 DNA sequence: TGTGCCAGCTCACCGCCTGCGGGGGGCACAGATACGCAGTATTTT. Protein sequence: CASSPPAGGTDTQYF.

DNA for the CDR3: TGCGCCAGCAGTGAGTCGACAGGGGTACGTTCTACCCAGTACTTC. This gives the protein CASSESTGVRSTQYF. V and J are TRBV10-2 and TRBJ2-5, with 8 bases matching TRBD1. The CDR3 covers 15 residues. Germline V CDR1 and CDR2: WSHSY, SAAADI. V lost 0 bases, J lost 8 bases, and 8 bases stayed unmatched.

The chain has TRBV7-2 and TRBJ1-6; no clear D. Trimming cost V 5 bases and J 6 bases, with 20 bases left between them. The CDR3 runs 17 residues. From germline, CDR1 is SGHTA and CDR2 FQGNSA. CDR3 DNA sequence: TGTGCCAGCAGCCCAAGGCGGACGGACCTTGCTAATTCACCCCTCCACTTT. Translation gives CASSPRRTDLANSPLHF.

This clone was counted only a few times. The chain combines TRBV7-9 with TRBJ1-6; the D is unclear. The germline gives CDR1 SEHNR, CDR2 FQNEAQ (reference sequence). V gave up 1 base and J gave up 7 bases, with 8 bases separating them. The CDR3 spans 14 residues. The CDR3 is CASSLEATNSPLHF. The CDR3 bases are TGTGCCAGCAGCTTAGAGGCCACCAATTCACCCCTCCACTTT.

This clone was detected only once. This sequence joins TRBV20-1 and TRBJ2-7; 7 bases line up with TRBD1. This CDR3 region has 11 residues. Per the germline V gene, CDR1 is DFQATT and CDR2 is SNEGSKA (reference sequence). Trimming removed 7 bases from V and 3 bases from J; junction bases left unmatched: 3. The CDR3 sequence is CSGGTDYEQYF. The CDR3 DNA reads TGCAGTGGAGGGACAGACTACGAGCAGTACTTC.

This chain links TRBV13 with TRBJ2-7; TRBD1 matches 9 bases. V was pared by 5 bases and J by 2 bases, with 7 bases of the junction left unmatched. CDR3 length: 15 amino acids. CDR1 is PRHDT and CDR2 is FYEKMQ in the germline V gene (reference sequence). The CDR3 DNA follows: TGTGCCAGCAGCACATGGACAGGGGAGGCCTACGAGCAGTACTTC. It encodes CASSTWTGEAYEQYF. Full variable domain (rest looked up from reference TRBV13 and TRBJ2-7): AAGVIQSPRHLIKEKRETATLKCYPIPRHDTVYWYQQGPGQDPQFLISFYEKMQSDKGSIPDRFSAQQFSDYHSELNMSSLELGDSALYFCASSTWTGEAYEQYFGPGTRLTVT.

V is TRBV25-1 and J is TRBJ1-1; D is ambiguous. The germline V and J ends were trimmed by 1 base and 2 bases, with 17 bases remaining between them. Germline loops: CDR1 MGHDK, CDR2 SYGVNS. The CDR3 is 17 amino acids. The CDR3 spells CASSESLLGRRNTEAFF. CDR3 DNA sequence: TGTGCCAGCAGTGAATCTTTGTTAGGACGGAGAAACACTGAAGCTTTCTTT.

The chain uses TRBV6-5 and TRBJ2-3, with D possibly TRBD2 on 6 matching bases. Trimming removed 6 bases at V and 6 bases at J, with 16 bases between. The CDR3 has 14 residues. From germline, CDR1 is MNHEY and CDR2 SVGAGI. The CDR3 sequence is CASRRRQGLDTQYF. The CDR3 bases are TGTGCCAGCAGGAGGCGGCAGGGACTTGATACGCAGTATTTT.

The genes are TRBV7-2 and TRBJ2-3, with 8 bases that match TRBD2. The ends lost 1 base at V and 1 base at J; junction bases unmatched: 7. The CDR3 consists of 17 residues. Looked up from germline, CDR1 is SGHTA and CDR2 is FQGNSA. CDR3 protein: CASSLVSGGRGTDTQYF. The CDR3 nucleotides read TGTGCCAGCAGCTTAGTGTCGGGGGGGCGTGGCACAGATACGCAGTATTTT. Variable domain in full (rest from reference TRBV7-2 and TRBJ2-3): GAGVSQSPSNKVTEKGKDVELRCDPISGHTALYWYRQSLGQGLEFLIYFQGNSAPDKSGLPSDRFSAERTGGSVSTLTIQRTQQEDSAVYLCASSLVSGGRGTDTQYFGPGTRLTVL.

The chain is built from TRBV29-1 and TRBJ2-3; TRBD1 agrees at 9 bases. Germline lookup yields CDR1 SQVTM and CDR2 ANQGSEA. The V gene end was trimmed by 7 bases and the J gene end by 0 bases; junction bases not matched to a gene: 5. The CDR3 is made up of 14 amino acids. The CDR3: CSATGGPSTDTQYF. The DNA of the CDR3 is TGCAGCGCTACAGGGGGCCCTAGCACAGATACGCAGTATTTT.

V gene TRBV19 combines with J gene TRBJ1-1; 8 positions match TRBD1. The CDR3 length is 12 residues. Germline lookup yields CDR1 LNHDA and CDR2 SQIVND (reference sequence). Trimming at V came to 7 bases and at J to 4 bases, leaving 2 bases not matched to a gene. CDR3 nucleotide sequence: TGTGCCAGTAACAGGGGGTTCACTGAAGCTTTCTTT. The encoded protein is CASNRGFTEAFF.

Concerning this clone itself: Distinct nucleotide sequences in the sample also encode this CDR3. This CDR3 reads CASSLRRGTDTQYF. In DNA form, the CDR3 reads TGCGCCAGCAGCTTGCGGCGTGGAACAGATACGCAGTATTTT. The chain combines TRBV5-1 with TRBJ2-3; no clear D. Germline assignment: CDR1 SGHRS and CDR2 YFSETQ. Deletions cut 1 base from V and 3 bases from J, with 9 bases between. This CDR3 region has 14 residues.

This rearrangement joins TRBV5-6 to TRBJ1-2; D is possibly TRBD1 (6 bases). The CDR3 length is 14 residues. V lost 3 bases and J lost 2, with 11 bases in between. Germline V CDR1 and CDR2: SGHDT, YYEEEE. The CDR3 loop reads CASSSDSKNYGYTF. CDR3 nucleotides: TGTGCCAGCAGCTCGGACAGCAAGAACTATGGCTACACCTTC.

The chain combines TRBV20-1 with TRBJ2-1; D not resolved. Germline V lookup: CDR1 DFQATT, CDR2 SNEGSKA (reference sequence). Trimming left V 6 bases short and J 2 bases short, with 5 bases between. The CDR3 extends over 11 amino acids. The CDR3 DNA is TGCAGTGCCAAACCCTACAATGAGCAGTTCTTC. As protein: CSAKPYNEQFF.

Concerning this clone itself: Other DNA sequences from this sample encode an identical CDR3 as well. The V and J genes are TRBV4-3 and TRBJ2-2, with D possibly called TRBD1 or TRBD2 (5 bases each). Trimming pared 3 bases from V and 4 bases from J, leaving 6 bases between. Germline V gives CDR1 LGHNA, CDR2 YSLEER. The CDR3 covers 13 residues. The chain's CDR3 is CASSQRGTGELFF. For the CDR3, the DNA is TGCGCCAGCAGCCAGAGGGGCACCGGGGAGCTGTTTTTT.

The CDR3 DNA sequence: TGTGCCATCAGTCCCCGGCAAGAGACCCAGTACTTC. Its protein product is CAISPRQETQYF. This chain uses TRBV10-3 with TRBJ2-5, with D hard to call. With 5 bases removed from V and 2 bases from J, the gap between germline ends came to 6 bases. CDR1 is ENHRY and CDR2 is SYGVKD in the germline V gene. The CDR3 runs to 12 residues.

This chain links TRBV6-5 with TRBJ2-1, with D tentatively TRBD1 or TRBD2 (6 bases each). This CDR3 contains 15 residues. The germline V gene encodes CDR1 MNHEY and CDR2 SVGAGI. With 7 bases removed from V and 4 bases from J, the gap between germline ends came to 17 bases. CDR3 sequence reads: CASIVGGGAYNEQFF. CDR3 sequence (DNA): TGTGCCAGCATCGTAGGAGGGGGAGCATACAATGAGCAGTTCTTC.

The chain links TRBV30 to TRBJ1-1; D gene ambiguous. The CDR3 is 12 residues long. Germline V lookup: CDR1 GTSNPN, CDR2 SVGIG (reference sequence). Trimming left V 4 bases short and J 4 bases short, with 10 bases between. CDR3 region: CAWTLSSTEAFF. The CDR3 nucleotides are TGTGCCTGGACGCTCAGCAGCACTGAAGCTTTCTTT.

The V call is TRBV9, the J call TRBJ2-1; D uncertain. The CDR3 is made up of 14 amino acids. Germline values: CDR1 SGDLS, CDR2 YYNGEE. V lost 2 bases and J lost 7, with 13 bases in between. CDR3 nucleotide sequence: TGTGCCAGCAGCGTCCTGGCAGTCGGTAATGAGCAGTTCTTC. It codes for CASSVLAVGNEQFF.

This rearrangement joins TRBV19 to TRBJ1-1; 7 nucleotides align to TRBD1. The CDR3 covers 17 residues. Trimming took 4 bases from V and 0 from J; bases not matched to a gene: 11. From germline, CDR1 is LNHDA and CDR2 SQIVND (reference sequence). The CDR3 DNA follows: TGTGCCAGTAGTAAGCGGTCTAAGACAGGGTTGAACACTGAAGCTTTCTTT. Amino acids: CASSKRSKTGLNTEAFF.